This T cell receptor (beta chain) was sequenced for a study of Tregs in tolerant kidney transplant recipients. General observations from the study: This study did not directly address biological reproducibility.

CDR1 LGHNA and CDR2 YNFKEQ come from the germline V gene. The CDR3 runs to 17 residues. Trimming cost V 1 base and J 0 bases, with 13 bases left between them. TCRdb keeps only in-frame clones here, not all; method: immunoSEQ multiplex PCR. The sample lists about 240,000 clones; 80% to 85% were seen once. A remark on this clone: The target antigen is unknown.

Unstimulated regulatory T cells (CD4+CD25+CD127-), CD4+CD25- non-regulatory cells, CD4 and CD8 cells were FACS-sorted from thawed PBMCs. This clonotype was sampled from a human donor in good health. Sequencing input: CD4+ T cells from blood. The chain combines TRBV4-2 with TRBJ2-1; D is unclear. The CDR3 loop is CASSQGDTLSSYNEQFF. The CDR3 DNA reads TGTGCCAGCAGCCAAGGTGACACCCTGAGCTCCTACAATGAGCAGTTCTTC.